These 8 T cell receptor beta chains were all obtained from the same sample, sequenced in a study of T-cell reconstitution after alpha-beta-depleted transplantation in children. Researchers prepared the TCRbeta library using unique molecular identifiers, the study reports. From the PCR reads, TCRdb called clonotypes with MiXCR, one entry per CDR3 protein. Seen here are over 550,000 distinct CDR3 sequences, about 11% observed once, and the top ten hold less than 5%. The source was PBMCs from the stem cell graft donor, collected from the stem cell graft. Receptors originate from a human donor who donated a stem cell graft to a child with acute myeloid leukemia.

This clonotype was recorded at least ten times. This chain links TRBV4-3 with TRBJ2-5; TRBD1 is a possible D gene (5 bases). The CDR3 sequence is 16 residues long. V gave up 1 base and J gave up 4 bases, with 16 bases separating them. Germline V gives CDR1 LGHNA, CDR2 YSLEER. The CDR3 sequence is CASSQAFQGTGETQYF. The CDR3 DNA is TGCGCCAGCAGCCAAGCCTTCCAGGGTACAGGAGAGACCCAGTACTTC.

This clonotype has a count of ten or more. The CDR3 protein is CASSPDKPYEQYF. CDR3 in DNA: TGTGCCAGCAGCCCTGACAAGCCCTACGAGCAGTACTTC. V and J are TRBV7-9 and TRBJ2-7, with D hard to call. Germline V gene data show CDR1 as SEHNR and CDR2 as FQNEAQ (reference sequence). Trimming stripped 5 bases from V and 2 bases from J, with 10 bases between. The CDR3 extends over 13 amino acids.

This clonotype was observed a handful of times. The genes are TRBV20-1 and TRBJ2-3, with D perhaps TRBD1 (6 bases). CDR1 is DFQATT and CDR2 is SNEGSKA in the germline V gene (reference sequence). V was pared by 5 bases and J by 4 bases, with 16 bases between. The CDR3 is 14 residues long. CDR3 coding DNA: TGCAGTGCTGGTTGGCAGGGGACGGCAGATACGCAGTATTTT. The encoded protein is CSAGWQGTADTQYF.

The V gene is TRBV6-2 or TRBV6-3, the J gene TRBJ2-7; D gene unclear. Trimming took 7 bases from V and 6 from J, leaving 10 bases between them. The CDR3 extends over 11 amino acids. Germline values: CDR1 MNHEY, CDR2 SVGEGT. The CDR3 region is CASNGRGEQYF. CDR3 bases: TGTGCCAGCAATGGCCGCGGCGAGCAGTACTTC.

This clonotype was detected only a few times. The chain joins TRBV2 to TRBJ2-2; 9 nucleotides line up with TRBD2. This CDR3 region has 14 residues. Germline loops: CDR1 SNHLY, CDR2 FYNNEI. V was clipped by 4 bases and J by 5 bases; unmatched bases: 2. CDR3 sequence: CASSVSGSTGELFF. The DNA of the CDR3 is TGTGCCAGCAGTGTTAGCGGGAGTACCGGGGAGCTGTTTTTT.

This chain links TRBV20-1 with TRBJ1-2; 8 bases map to TRBD1. The germline CDR1 and CDR2 sequences are DFQATT and SNEGSKA (reference sequence). This CDR3 has 14 residues. The V segment lost 0 bases and the J segment 8 bases; nucleotides outside the gene matches: 8. The CDR3 DNA is TGCAGTGCTAGAGATAACAGGGGGGGGCGGGGCTACACCTTC. Translating it yields CSARDNRGGRGYTF.

The chain couples TRBV20-1 to TRBJ1-5; a possible D gene is TRBD1 (5 bases). Trimming took off 4 bases at V and 4 bases at J, with 17 bases between the two ends. The CDR3 covers 15 residues. CDR1 and CDR2 from the germline V gene are DFQATT and SNEGSKA (reference sequence). The CDR3 DNA reads as TGCAGTGCTAAGTACTCGACAGTTAGTAATCAGCCCCAGCATTTT. This codes for CSAKYSTVSNQPQHF.

The CDR3 nucleotides read TGTGCCAGCAGTTCCCACAGGGAAGGGGAGCAGTACTTC. It specifies CASSSHREGEQYF. The gene calls are TRBV27 and TRBJ2-7; a possible D gene is TRBD1 (6 bases). Trimming stripped 4 bases from V and 7 bases from J, with 14 bases between. The CDR3 is made up of 13 amino acids. From germline, CDR1 is MNHEY and CDR2 SMNVEV (reference sequence).